This T cell receptor (beta chain) was profiled in a study of response to subunit inactivated influenza vaccine. TCRdb independently ran MiXCR on the RT-PCR reads; one entry per CDR3 protein. The sample records just under 250,000 distinct CDR3 sequences, more than 10% being singletons. Germline V CDR1 and CDR2: SGHTA, FQGNSA. V lost 1 base and J lost 5, with 5 bases in between. CDR3 length: 12 residues. This clonotype occurred a few times. This TCR derives from a man aged 45 to 65 who received an inactivated influenza vaccine. V is TRBV7-2 and J is TRBJ2-5, with D unresolved. This specimen consisted of non-naive T cells sorted from PBMCs, obtained 14 days before vaccination. In DNA, the CDR3 is TGTGCCAGCAGCTTAGGGTTTGAGACCCAGTACTTC. Protein sequence: CASSLGFETQYF.